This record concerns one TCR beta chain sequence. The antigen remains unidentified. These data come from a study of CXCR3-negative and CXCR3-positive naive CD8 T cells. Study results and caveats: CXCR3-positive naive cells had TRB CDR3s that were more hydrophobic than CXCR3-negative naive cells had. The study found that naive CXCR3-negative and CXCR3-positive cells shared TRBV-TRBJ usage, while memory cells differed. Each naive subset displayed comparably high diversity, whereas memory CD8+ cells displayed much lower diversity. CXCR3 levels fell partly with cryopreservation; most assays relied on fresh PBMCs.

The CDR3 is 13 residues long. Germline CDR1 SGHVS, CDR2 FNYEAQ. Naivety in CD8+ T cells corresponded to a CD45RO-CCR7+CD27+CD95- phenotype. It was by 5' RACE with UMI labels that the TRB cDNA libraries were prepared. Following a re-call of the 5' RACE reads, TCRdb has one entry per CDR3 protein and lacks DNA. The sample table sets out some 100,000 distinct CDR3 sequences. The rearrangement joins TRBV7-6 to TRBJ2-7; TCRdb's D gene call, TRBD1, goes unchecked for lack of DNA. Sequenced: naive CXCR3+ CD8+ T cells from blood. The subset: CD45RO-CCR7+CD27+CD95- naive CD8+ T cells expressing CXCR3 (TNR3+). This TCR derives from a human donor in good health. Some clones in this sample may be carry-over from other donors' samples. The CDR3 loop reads CASSLAGGDEQYF.